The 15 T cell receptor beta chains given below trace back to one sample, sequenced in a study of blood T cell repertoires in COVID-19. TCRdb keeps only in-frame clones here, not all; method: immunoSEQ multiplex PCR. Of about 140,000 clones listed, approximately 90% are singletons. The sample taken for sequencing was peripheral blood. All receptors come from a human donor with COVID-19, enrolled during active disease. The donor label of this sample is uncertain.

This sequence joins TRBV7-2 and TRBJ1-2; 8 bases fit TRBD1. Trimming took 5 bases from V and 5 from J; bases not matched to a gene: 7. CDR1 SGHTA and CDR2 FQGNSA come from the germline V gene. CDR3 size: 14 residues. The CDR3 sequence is CASSDRGGEYGYTF. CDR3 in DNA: TGTGCCAGCAGCGACAGGGGAGGCGAGTATGGCTACACCTTC.

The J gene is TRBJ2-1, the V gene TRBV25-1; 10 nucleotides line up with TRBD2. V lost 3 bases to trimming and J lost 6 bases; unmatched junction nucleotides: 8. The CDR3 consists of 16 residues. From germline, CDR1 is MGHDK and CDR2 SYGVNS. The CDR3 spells CASSEPSGSLPNEQFF. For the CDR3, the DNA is TGTGCCAGCAGTGAGCCTAGCGGGAGTTTACCCAATGAGCAGTTCTTC. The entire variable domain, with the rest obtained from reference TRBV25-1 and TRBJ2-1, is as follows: EADIYQTPRYLVIGTGKKITLECSQTMGHDKMYWYQQDPGMELHLIHYSYGVNSTEKGDLSSESTVSRIRTEHFPLTLESARPSHTSQYLCASSEPSGSLPNEQFFGPGTRLTVL.

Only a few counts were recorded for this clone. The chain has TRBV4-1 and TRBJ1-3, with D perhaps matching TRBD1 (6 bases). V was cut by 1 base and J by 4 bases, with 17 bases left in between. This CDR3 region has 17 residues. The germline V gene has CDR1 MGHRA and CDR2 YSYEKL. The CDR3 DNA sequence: TGCGCCAGCAGCCAAGTGTCGCAACAGGGAATCGGAAACACCATATATTTT. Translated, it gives CASSQVSQQGIGNTIYF.

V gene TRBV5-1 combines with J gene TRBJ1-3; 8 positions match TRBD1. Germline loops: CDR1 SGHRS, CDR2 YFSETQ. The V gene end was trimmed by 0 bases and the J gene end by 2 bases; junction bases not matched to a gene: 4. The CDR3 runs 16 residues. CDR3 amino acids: CASSLDPTGAGNTIYF. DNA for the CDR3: TGCGCCAGCAGCTTGGACCCGACAGGGGCTGGAAACACCATATATTTT.

The CDR3 DNA is TGTGCCAGCAGCCCAGACCCTAGGGGCCACTATGGCTACACCTTC. It is translated as CASSPDPRGHYGYTF. The chain employs TRBV7-9 and TRBJ1-2; D might be TRBD1 (5 bases). CDR1 and CDR2 (germline): SEHNR, FQNEAQ (reference sequence). Between the trimmed V and J ends, which lost 5 bases and 3 bases, there was a span of 16 bases. This CDR3 is built from 15 residues.

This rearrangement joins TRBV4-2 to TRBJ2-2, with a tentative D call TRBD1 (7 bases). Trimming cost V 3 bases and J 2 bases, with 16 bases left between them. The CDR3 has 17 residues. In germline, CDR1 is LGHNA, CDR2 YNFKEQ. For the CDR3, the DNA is TGTGCCAGCAGCCATGCCCCAGGGGGGTTAAACACCGGGGAGCTGTTTTTT. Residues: CASSHAPGGLNTGELFF.

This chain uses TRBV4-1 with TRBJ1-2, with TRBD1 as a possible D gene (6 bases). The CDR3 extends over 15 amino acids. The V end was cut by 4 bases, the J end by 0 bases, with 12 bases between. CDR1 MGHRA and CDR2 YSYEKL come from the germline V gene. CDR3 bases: TGCGCCAGCAGCCGGACAGTAGATCCTAACTATGGCTACACCTTC. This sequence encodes CASSRTVDPNYGYTF.

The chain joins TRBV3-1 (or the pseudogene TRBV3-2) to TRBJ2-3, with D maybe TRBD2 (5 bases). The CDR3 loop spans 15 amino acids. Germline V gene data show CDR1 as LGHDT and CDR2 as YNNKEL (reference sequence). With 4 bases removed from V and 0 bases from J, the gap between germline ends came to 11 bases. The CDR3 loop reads CASSPITRSTDTQYF. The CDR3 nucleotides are TGTGCCAGCAGCCCTATAACTAGGAGCACAGATACGCAGTATTTT.

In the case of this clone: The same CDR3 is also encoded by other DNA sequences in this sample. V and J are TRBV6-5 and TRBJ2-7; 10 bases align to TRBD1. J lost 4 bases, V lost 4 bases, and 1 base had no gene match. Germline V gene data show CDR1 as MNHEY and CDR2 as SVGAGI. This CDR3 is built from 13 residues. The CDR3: CASSLGQGYEQYF. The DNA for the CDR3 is TGTGCCAGCAGTTTGGGACAGGGGTACGAGCAGTACTTC.

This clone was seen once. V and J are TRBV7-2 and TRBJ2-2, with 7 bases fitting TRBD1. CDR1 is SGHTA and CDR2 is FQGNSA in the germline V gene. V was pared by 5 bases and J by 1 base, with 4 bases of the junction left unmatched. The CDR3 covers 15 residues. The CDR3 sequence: CASSQRTGNTGELFF. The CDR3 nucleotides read TGTGCCAGCAGCCAGCGGACAGGGAACACCGGGGAGCTGTTTTTT.

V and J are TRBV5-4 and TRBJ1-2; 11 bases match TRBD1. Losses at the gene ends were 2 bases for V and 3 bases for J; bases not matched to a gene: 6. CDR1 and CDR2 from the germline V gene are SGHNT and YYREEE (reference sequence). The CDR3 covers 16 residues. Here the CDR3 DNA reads TGTGCCAGCAGCTTTGGTTGGGACAGGGGGGACTATGGCTACACCTTC. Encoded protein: CASSFGWDRGDYGYTF.

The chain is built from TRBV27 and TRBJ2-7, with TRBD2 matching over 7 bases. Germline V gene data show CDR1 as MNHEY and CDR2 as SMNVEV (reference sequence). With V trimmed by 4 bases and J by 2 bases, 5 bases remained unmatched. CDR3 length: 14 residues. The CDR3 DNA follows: TGTGCCAGCAGTTGGGCCGCGGGAGCCTACGAGCAGTACTTC. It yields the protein CASSWAAGAYEQYF.

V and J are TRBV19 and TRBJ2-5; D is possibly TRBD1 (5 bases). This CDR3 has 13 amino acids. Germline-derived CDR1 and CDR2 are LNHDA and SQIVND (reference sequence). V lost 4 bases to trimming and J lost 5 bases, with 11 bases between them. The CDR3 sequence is CASSTTVMETQYF. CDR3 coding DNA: TGTGCCAGTAGTACGACAGTTATGGAGACCCAGTACTTC.

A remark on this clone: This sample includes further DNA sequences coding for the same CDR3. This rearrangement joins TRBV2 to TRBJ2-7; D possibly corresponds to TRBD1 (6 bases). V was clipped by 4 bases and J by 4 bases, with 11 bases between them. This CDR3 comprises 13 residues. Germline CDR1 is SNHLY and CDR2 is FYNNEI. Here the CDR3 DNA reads TGTGCCAGCAGTGGGGGACACAGTTACGAGCAGTACTTC. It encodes CASSGGHSYEQYF.

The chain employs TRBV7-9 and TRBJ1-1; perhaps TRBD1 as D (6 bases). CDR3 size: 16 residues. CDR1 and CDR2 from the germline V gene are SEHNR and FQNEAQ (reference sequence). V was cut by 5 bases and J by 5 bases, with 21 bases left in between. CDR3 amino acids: CASSPGTAEGDTEAFF. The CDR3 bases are TGTGCCAGCAGCCCAGGGACCGCTGAGGGGGATACTGAAGCTTTCTTT.